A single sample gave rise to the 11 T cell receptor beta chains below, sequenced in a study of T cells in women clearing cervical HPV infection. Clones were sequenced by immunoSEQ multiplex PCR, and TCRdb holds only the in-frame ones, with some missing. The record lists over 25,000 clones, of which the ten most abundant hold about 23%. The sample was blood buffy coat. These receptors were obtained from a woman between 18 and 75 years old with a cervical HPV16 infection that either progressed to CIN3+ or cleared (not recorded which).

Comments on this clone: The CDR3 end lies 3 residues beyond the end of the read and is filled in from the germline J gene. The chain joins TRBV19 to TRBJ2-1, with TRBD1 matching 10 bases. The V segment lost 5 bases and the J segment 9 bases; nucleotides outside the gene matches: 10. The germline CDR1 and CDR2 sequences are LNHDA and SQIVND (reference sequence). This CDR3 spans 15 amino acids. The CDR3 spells CASSLRDRGGSEQFF. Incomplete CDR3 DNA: TGTGCCAGTAGTCTCCGGGACAGGGGAGGAAGTGAG.

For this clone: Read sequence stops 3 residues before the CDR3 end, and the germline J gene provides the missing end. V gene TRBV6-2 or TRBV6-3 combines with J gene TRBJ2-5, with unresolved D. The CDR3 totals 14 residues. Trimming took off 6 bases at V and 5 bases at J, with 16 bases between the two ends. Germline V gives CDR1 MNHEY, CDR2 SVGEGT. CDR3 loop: CASSSLSGEETQYF. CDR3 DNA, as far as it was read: TGTGCCAGCAGCTCCTTGTCGGGTGAGGAGACC.

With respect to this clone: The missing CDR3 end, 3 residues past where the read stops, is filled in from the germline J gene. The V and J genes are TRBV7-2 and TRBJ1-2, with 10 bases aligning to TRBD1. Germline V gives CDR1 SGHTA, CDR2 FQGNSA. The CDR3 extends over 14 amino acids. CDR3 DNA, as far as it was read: TGTGCCAGCAGCCTAAGACAGGGGGCAGATACC. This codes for CASSLRQGADT. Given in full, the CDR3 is CASSLRQGADTYTF.

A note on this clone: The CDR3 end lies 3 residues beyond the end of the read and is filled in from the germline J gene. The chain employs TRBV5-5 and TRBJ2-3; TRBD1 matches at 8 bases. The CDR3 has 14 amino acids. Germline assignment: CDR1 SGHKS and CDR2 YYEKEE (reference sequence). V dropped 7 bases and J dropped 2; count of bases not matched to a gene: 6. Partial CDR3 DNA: TGTGCCAGCGGACCGGGACAGGCCACAGATACG. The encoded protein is CASGPGQATDT. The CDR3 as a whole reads CASGPGQATDTQYF.

CDR3 sequence: CASSEMSGSYNEQFF. The covered CDR3 bases are TGTGCCAGCAGTGAAATGAGCGGGAGTTACAATGAG. J is TRBJ2-1 and V is TRBV6-1; 8 bases are shared with TRBD2. The CDR3 extends 3 residues past the end of the read, so its final part is completed from the germline J gene. Germline V gene data show CDR1 as MNHNS and CDR2 as SASEGT. The trim removed 2 bases at V and 4 bases at J, leaving 4 bases unmatched. The CDR3 has 15 residues.

The DNA read from the CDR3 is TGTGCCAGCAGCTTGAACAGGGGGAATGAG. Amino acids: CASSLNRGNE. From start to end, the CDR3 is CASSLNRGNEQFF. The chain recombines TRBV5-4 with TRBJ2-1; TRBD1 agrees at 8 bases. Read sequence stops 3 residues before the CDR3 end, and the germline J gene provides the missing end. This CDR3 has 13 residues. Per germline, CDR1 SGHNT and CDR2 YYREEE (reference sequence). The V segment lost 1 base and the J segment 7 bases; nucleotides outside the gene matches: 1.

The CDR3 bases that were read are TGCGCCAGCAGTGATGACTCCCTTAGCGGGAGGGGAACAGATACG. It translates to CASSDDSLSGRGTDT. The full CDR3 protein reads CASSDDSLSGRGTDTQYF. This chain connects TRBV10-1 to TRBJ2-3, with 11 bases fitting TRBD2. Read sequence stops 3 residues before the CDR3 end, and the germline J gene provides the missing end. V shed 3 bases, J shed 3 bases, and the junction held 11 bases outside the gene matches. Per germline, CDR1 WNHNN and CDR2 SYGVQD (reference sequence). The CDR3 runs 18 residues.

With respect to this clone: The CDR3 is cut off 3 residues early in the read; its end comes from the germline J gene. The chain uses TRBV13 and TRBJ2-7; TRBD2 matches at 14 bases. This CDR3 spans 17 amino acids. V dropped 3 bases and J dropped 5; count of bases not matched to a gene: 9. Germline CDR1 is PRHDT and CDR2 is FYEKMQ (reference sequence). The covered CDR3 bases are TGTGCCAGCAGCTTCCGACTAGCGGGAGGGCCGCGTGACGAG. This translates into CASSFRLAGGPRDE. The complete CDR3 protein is CASSFRLAGGPRDEQYF.

Here the CDR3 reads CASSRTGTSRTYEQYF. The sequenced CDR3 bases are TGCGCCAGCAGCCGTACCGGGACTAGCAGGACCTACGAG. The chain couples TRBV4-1 to TRBJ2-7, with 9 bases identical to TRBD2. The read terminates 3 residues ahead of where the CDR3 ends, so the germline J gene completes it. The germline gives CDR1 MGHRA, CDR2 YSYEKL. The CDR3 consists of 16 residues. The V gene end was trimmed by 4 bases and the J gene end by 2 bases; junction bases not matched to a gene: 9.

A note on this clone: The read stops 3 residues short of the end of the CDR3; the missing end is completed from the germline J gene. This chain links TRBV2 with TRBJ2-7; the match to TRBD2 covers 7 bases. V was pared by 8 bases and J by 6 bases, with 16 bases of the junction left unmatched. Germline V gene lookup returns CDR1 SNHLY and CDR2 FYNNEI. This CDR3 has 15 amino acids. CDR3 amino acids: CASGWPSGGIIEQYF. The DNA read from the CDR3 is TGTGCCAGCGGGTGGCCTAGCGGTGGCATAATCGAG.

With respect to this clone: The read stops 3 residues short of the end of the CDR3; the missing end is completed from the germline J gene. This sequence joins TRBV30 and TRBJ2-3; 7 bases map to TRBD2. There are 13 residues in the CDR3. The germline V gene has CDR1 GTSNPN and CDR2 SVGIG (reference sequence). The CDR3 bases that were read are TGTGCCTCGAGGGCTAGCGGCCAAGAGACG. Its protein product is CASRASGQET. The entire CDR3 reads CASRASGQETQYF. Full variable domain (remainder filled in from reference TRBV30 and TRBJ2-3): SQTIHQWPATLVQPVGSPLSLECTVEGTSNPNLYWYRQAAGRGLQLLFYSVGIGQISSEVPQNLSASRPQDRQFILSSKKLLLSDSGFYLCASRASGQETQYFGPGTRLTVL.